This T cell receptor beta chain was found in a study of blood T cell repertoires in COVID-19. This CDR3 is 13 amino acids long. V trimming: 4 bases; J trimming: 4 bases; junction bases outside the gene matches: 1. Germline V gene lookup returns CDR1 MNHEY and CDR2 SMNVEV (reference sequence). Assay: immunoSEQ multiplex PCR; the TCRdb copy retains only in-frame clones and omits some. The sample carries roughly 360,000 clones, 80% to 90% recorded once. The chain links TRBV27 to TRBJ1-5; 7 bases are shared with TRBD1. The sequence was collected from a man younger than 40 who had recovered from COVID-19. Sequencing input: PBMCs or T cells enriched from blood (not recorded which). The CDR3 coding sequence is TGTGCCAGCAGTTCGACAGGGAATCAGCCCCAGCATTTT. Translation gives CASSSTGNQPQHF.